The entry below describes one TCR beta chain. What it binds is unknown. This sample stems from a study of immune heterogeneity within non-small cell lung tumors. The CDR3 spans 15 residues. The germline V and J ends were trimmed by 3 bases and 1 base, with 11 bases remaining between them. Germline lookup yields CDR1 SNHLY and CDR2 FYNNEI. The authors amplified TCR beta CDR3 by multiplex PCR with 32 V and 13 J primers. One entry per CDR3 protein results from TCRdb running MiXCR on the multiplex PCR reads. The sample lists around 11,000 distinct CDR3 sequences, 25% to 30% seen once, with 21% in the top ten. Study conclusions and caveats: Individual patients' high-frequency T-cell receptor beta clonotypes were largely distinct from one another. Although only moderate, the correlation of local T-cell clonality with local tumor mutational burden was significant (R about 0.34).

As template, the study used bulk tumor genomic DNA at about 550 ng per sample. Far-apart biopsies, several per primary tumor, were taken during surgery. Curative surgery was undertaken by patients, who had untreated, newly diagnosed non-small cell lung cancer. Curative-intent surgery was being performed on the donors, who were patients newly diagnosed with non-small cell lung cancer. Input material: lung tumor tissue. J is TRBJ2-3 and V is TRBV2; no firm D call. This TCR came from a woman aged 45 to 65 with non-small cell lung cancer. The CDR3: CASSDPRKGTDTQYF. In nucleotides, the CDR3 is TGTGCCAGCAGTGATCCGAGGAAGGGCACAGATACGCAGTATTTT.